Shown below are 23 T cell receptor beta chains from a single sample sequenced in a study of T cells after yellow fever vaccination. TCRdb processed the 5' RACE reads anew with MiXCR; each CDR3 protein has one entry. This sample has over 150,000 distinct CDR3 sequences; about 6.2% occur once, and the top ten carry less than 3.5%. Sequences were derived from CD4+ T cells sorted from PBMCs, sampled on the day of the first yellow fever vaccination. Source of these receptors: a man between 18 and 35 years old who received the YFV17D yellow fever vaccine.

This chain links TRBV5-1 with TRBJ2-5, with D perhaps matching TRBD2 (5 bases). The CDR3 length is 15 residues. CDR1 is SGHRS and CDR2 is YFSETQ in the germline V gene. V was cut by 4 bases and J by 1 base, with 14 bases left in between. The CDR3 coding sequence is TGCGCCAGCAGCCTAAGGACGGGATTCCAAGAGACCCAGTACTTC. This codes for CASSLRTGFQETQYF.

This clonotype was found many times. The V call is TRBV7-2, the J call TRBJ1-5; D remains unclear. This CDR3 is 15 amino acids long. Trimming took 3 bases from V and 1 from J, leaving 10 bases between them. The germline V gene encodes CDR1 SGHTA and CDR2 FQGNSA. The DNA of the CDR3 is TGTGCCAGCAGCTTGGGGTTCGACAGCAATCAGCCCCAGCATTTT. Encoded protein: CASSLGFDSNQPQHF.

This clonotype was detected ten times or more. This chain uses TRBV7-2 with TRBJ2-7, with 8 bases identical to TRBD2. Germline V CDR1 and CDR2: SGHTA, FQGNSA. Losses at the gene ends were 5 bases for V and 5 bases for J; bases not matched to a gene: 14. The CDR3 loop spans 16 amino acids. CDR3 sequence: CASSPPGGEAVNEQYF. DNA for the CDR3: TGTGCCAGCAGCCCCCCCGGGGGGGAGGCTGTAAACGAGCAGTACTTC.

This clonotype was observed at least ten times. CDR3 in amino acids: CASITPVNTEAFF. The DNA of the CDR3 is TGTGCCAGCATCACGCCAGTGAACACTGAAGCTTTCTTT. The genes are TRBV5-8 and TRBJ1-1; D is unclear. This CDR3 comprises 13 residues. Germline CDR1 SGHTS, CDR2 YDEGEE. V was pared by 6 bases and J by 0 bases, with 9 bases between.

V and J are TRBV19 and TRBJ2-5, with 10 nucleotides matching TRBD1. CDR1 and CDR2 from the germline V gene are LNHDA and SQIVND (reference sequence). V lost 4 bases and J lost 4; bases outside the gene matches: 3. This CDR3 comprises 14 residues. The CDR3 region is CASSRQGARETQYF. In DNA form, the CDR3 reads TGTGCCAGTAGTAGACAGGGGGCACGAGAGACCCAGTACTTC.

This clonotype has more than one count but fewer than ten. V usage is TRBV2 and J usage is TRBJ2-1; D is unresolved. CDR1 and CDR2 from the germline V gene are SNHLY and FYNNEI. The CDR3 contains 14 residues. The V gene lost 6 bases and the J gene lost 8 bases, with 17 bases spanning the gap. The CDR3 DNA sequence: TGTGCCAGCAGAGCAGACAATTTGGACGATGAGCAGTTCTTC. This translates into CASRADNLDDEQFF.

The chain joins TRBV11-2 to TRBJ2-7; 12 positions agree with TRBD2. This CDR3 spans 15 amino acids. In germline, CDR1 is SGHAT, CDR2 FQNNGV. V lost 6 bases, J lost 4 bases, and 7 bases stayed unmatched. CDR3 residues: CASRPTGTSGYEQYF. DNA for the CDR3: TGTGCCAGCAGGCCGACCGGGACTAGCGGGTACGAGCAGTACTTC.

The V gene is TRBV2, the J gene TRBJ2-7; 8 positions match TRBD1. Germline V gene lookup returns CDR1 SNHLY and CDR2 FYNNEI. The CDR3 spans 16 residues. The V gene end was trimmed by 4 bases and the J gene end by 4 bases; junction bases not matched to a gene: 12. The CDR3 DNA sequence: TGTGCCAGCAGTGGTCCTGAGGGGGACAGGAGATACGAGCAGTACTTC. Amino acid sequence: CASSGPEGDRRYEQYF.

This clonotype showed up many times. This chain connects TRBV7-9 to TRBJ1-1, with TRBD1 as a possible D gene (5 bases). Deletions cut 2 bases from V and 4 bases from J, with 11 bases between. This CDR3 has 14 residues. CDR1 is SEHNR, CDR2 FQNEAQ, per germline (reference sequence). This CDR3 is CASSLSGGGTEAFF. The CDR3 DNA follows: TGTGCCAGCAGCTTATCTGGGGGTGGCACTGAAGCTTTCTTT.

This clonotype was observed at least ten times. This CDR3 reads CASSSRQAINPQYF. The CDR3 coding sequence is TGTGCCAGCAGCTCCCGACAGGCTATCAATCCCCAGTACTTC. The V gene is TRBV7-2, the J gene TRBJ2-5; D might be TRBD1 (6 bases). Germline CDR1 and CDR2: SGHTA and FQGNSA. The CDR3 is made up of 14 amino acids. The V gene lost 4 bases and the J gene lost 9 bases, with 18 bases spanning the gap.

This clonotype was counted many times. The chain is built from TRBV10-3 and TRBJ2-3; D gene ambiguous. The CDR3 sequence is 11 residues long. V was shortened by 6 bases and J by 4 bases, with 5 bases between the two germline ends. Per the germline V gene, CDR1 is ENHRY and CDR2 is SYGVKD. The CDR3 nucleotides are TGTGCCATCAGCACGGCAGATACGCAGTATTTT. This encodes CAISTADTQYF.

The V call is TRBV28, the J call TRBJ1-1; possible D gene TRBD1, 5 bases. CDR1 is MDHEN and CDR2 is SYDVKM in the germline V gene. CDR3 size: 13 residues. V lost 5 bases and J 1 base, leaving 8 bases between the germline ends. The CDR3 sequence: CASSPGSNTEAFF. As DNA, the CDR3 is TGTGCCAGCAGTCCAGGGTCGAACACTGAAGCTTTCTTT.

There are many counts of this clonotype. This chain links TRBV18 with TRBJ1-2; 7 nucleotides agree with TRBD1. Trimming at V came to 2 bases and at J to 0 bases, leaving 3 bases not matched to a gene. The CDR3 is 15 amino acids. CDR1 KGHSH and CDR2 LQKENI come from the germline V gene. CDR3 DNA sequence: TGTGCCAGCTCACCATCAGGGGGGACTAACTATGGCTACACCTTC. Translation gives CASSPSGGTNYGYTF.

This clonotype has more than one count but fewer than ten. V gene TRBV5-1 combines with J gene TRBJ2-1; either TRBD1 or TRBD2 may supply D (5 bases each). V was trimmed by 0 bases and J by 15 bases, leaving 19 bases between them. The CDR3 loop spans 14 amino acids. Per germline, CDR1 SGHRS and CDR2 YFSETQ. The CDR3 spells CASSLAILRGPAFF. The DNA of the CDR3 is TGCGCCAGCAGCTTGGCGATCCTCCGGGGCCCGGCGTTCTTC.

This clonotype was seen a handful of times. This sequence joins TRBV25-1 and TRBJ2-5, with D perhaps TRBD1 (5 bases). V lost 8 bases to trimming and J lost 5 bases, with 15 bases between them. Germline V gene lookup returns CDR1 MGHDK and CDR2 SYGVNS. The CDR3 length is 13 residues. This chain's CDR3 is CASGQGVGETQYF. CDR3 coding DNA: TGTGCCAGCGGCCAAGGGGTGGGTGAGACCCAGTACTTC.

This chain links TRBV15 with TRBJ1-2, with 7 bases matching TRBD1. The germline V gene encodes CDR1 LNHNV and CDR2 YYDKDF (reference sequence). Unmatched junction bases numbered 10, after V lost 0 bases and J lost 0 bases. The CDR3 loop spans 18 amino acids. CDR3 nucleotide sequence: TGTGCCACCAGCAGAGATCTGGACAGGACCCCAGCTAACTATGGCTACACCTTC. It specifies CATSRDLDRTPANYGYTF.

This clonotype was recorded at least ten times. The gene calls are TRBV4-1 and TRBJ1-4; perhaps TRBD1 as D (5 bases). Germline V gives CDR1 MGHRA, CDR2 YSYEKL. The CDR3 has 15 amino acids. Trimming pared 0 bases from V and 4 bases from J, leaving 9 bases between. The CDR3 protein is CASSQEGGFNEKLFF. CDR3 coding DNA: TGCGCCAGCAGCCAAGAGGGGGGATTTAATGAAAAACTGTTTTTT.

This clonotype was found many times. This chain uses TRBV4-2 with TRBJ2-3; D gene uncertain. The V and J ends lost 6 bases and 3 bases respectively, with 7 bases between them. There are 12 residues in the CDR3. Germline CDR1 reads LGHNA; CDR2 reads YNFKEQ. The CDR3 DNA sequence: TGTGCCAGCAGTCTAATGACAGATACGCAGTATTTT. This codes for CASSLMTDTQYF.

This clonotype was seen at least ten times. V gene TRBV28 combines with J gene TRBJ1-6, with a possible D match to TRBD1 (5 bases). The CDR3 contains 14 residues. Germline CDR1 is MDHEN and CDR2 is SYDVKM. V was pared by 4 bases and J by 9 bases, with 13 bases between. CDR3 nucleotides: TGTGCCAGCAGTTCGACTATCCAGGGTTCACCCCTCCACTTT. Translated: CASSSTIQGSPLHF.

In its sample, this clonotype was seen many times. The chain has TRBV5-1 and TRBJ2-3; the D gene is possibly TRBD1 (6 bases). Germline CDR1 reads SGHRS; CDR2 reads YFSETQ. V lost 0 bases, J lost 2 bases, and 10 bases lay in between. This CDR3 contains 15 residues. Written as DNA, the CDR3 is TGCGCCAGCAGCTTGGTTGGACAGACCACAGATACGCAGTATTTT. It specifies CASSLVGQTTDTQYF.

A few counts support this clonotype. The J gene is TRBJ1-2, the V gene TRBV2; D remains ambiguous. Germline loops: CDR1 SNHLY, CDR2 FYNNEI. Trimming cost V 4 bases and J 6 bases, with 12 bases left between them. This CDR3 is built from 13 residues. CDR3 DNA sequence: TGTGCCAGCAGTGGTAGTAGCCGGAATGGCTACACCTTC. Translating gives CASSGSSRNGYTF. The variable domain in full, with the rest retrieved from reference TRBV2 and TRBJ1-2, is EPEVTQTPSHQVTQMGQEVILRCVPISNHLYFYWYRQILGQKVEFLVSFYNNEISEKSEIFDDQFSVERPDGSNFTLKIRSTKLEDSAMYFCASSGSSRNGYTFGSGTRLTVV.

Here the CDR3 DNA reads TGTGCCAGCAGCTCGCGACTAACCGGGGAGCTGTTTTTT. This codes for CASSSRLTGELFF. The chain combines TRBV5-5 with TRBJ2-2; tentatively, D is TRBD2 (5 bases). CDR1 is SGHKS and CDR2 is YYEKEE in the germline V gene (reference sequence). The CDR3 is 13 amino acids. Trimming removed 3 bases from V and 5 bases from J, with 8 bases in between. Filled out from reference TRBV5-5 and TRBJ2-2, the complete variable domain reads DAGVTQSPTHLIKTRGQQVTLRCSPISGHKSVSWYQQVLGQGPQFIFQYYEKEERGRGNFPDRFSARQFPNYSSELNVNALLLGDSALYLCASSSRLTGELFFGEGSRLTVL.

In this sample, this clonotype turned up a few times. V usage is TRBV12-3 or TRBV12-4 and J usage is TRBJ2-5, with D perhaps given as TRBD1 or TRBD2 (5 bases each). The CDR3 length is 14 residues. V was cut by 6 bases and J by 7 bases, with 18 bases left in between. The CDR3 loop is CASRTTGTLVTQYF. In nucleotides, the CDR3 is TGTGCCAGCAGAACCACCGGGACCCTAGTGACCCAGTACTTC.